What follows is one TCR beta chain and its context. There is no known antigen for this receptor. It has no much larger one-base neighbor in the sample; base qualities were not kept. The donors were healthy, HIV-negative adults with no recently reported acute infections or vaccinations. Every donor was a Caucasian adult residing in Nashville, Tennessee, USA. Magnetic negative selection was used to enrich CD4+ T cells, after which naive cells were positively selected on CD45RA and the negative fraction became the memory subset. Blood was obtained by leukapheresis, after which PBMCs were separated by Ficoll-Histopaque density gradient centrifugation and cryopreserved in liquid nitrogen vapor phase. Purity and quantity of every magnetically sorted T cell population were checked by analytical flow cytometry. From each sorted fraction, genomic DNA was isolated and quantified by UV absorbance on a Nanodrop 2000c.

From a lookup of the germline V gene, CDR1 and CDR2 are SGHRS and YFSETQ. Including cysteine and phenylalanine, the CDR3 has 15 amino acids. CDR3 DNA is the only sequence kept; it has 45 bases, read in frame from the first base. Germline trimming amounts to 6 bases on V and 4 bases on J, with 12 as the count of junction bases outside the gene matches. Using the deep immunoSEQ assay, TCR CDR3 regions were amplified from genomic DNA by multiplex PCR. Extracted genomic DNA from each cell subset was spread evenly across all wells of several immunoSEQ 96-well plates, with each plate serving as a replicate. For sorted subsets, approximately 210 ng of genomic DNA, equivalent to 25,000 to 35,000 T cell genomes, went into each replicate PCR. Purified libraries were measured with a Qubit 3.0 fluorometer, size-checked on a Bioanalyzer 2100, and measured again with the KAPA Library Quantification kit. Each immunoSEQ 96-well plate was sequenced on its own single-read 150-cycle Illumina NextSeq 550 flow cell. In the source study's methods: Because the immunoSEQ output included only junctional sequences and no quality scores, the filtering could not be the same as the filtering used for full-length reads. To assign V/J genes and CDR3, sequences were annotated using PyIR, a Python wrapper for IgBLAST v1.9, with IMGT germline references. Reads with weak V/J assignments (E-value above 1e-6), missing CDR3, stop codons, out-of-frame junctions, or ambiguous translated residues were removed. V3J clonotypes were defined as sequences sharing the same inferred V gene, J gene, and CDR3 amino acid sequence. Percentage overlap between repertoires was calculated by dividing the number of shared unique clonotypes by the size of the smaller repertoire. RTK rarefaction, the Chao1 estimator, and Recon v2.1 estimates of unobserved clonotypes were used to assess repertoire richness. For all TCRbeta clonotypes obtained by the gDNA method from four donors, generation probabilities were computed with OLGA. TCRdb's version of the immuneACCESS table is confined to in-frame rearrangements and falls short of the full clone set. An unresolved V gene accounts for under half of the shortfall where checked; the remainder is of unknown origin. V and J calls and clone size are those listed in that table; D and trimming were worked out from the DNA. This sample is represented by 2,500,000 or so clones; around 92% of them were singletons. The ten largest clones take up approximately 0.41% of the sample.

The source of the sample is a study of shared clonotypes between healthy human individuals (dated by TCRdb to 2018 to 2020). Broadly, across the study: The cohort included three men and two women between 18 and 49 years of age. Different laboratories and diverse techniques were used to prepare libraries and sequence TCR repertoires, to increase sequencing depth and limit assay-specific biases. Each donor's leukapheresis produced roughly between roughly 0.94 and 9.5 billion PBMCs. For each donor, CD4 naive and CD4 memory were each run on three plates, CD8 naive on two plates, and CD8 memory on one plate. The study deeply sequenced blood TCR repertoires of several healthy adults to estimate repertoire size and the extent of clonotype sharing between individuals. General study outcomes and caveats: Pairwise subsampling led to the expectation that sequencing depth would affect the degree of clonotype sharing among donors. Rarefaction of sorted-subset datasets indicated incomplete sequencing despite the large sequencing depth. Higher generation probabilities were observed for clonotypes shared by all four sorted-subset donors than for non-shared clonotypes. Sampling was restricted to blood, and TCR repertoires in tissues likely differ from the TCR repertoires found in blood. Estimated clonotype richness was generally larger for naive than for memory subsets. Because the study included only a small number of donors, the genetic and exposure-history diversity represented was limited. Approximately 5% of naive CD4, around 3.6% of naive CD8, approximately 2% of memory CD4, and less than 0.45% of memory CD8 clonotypes were shared across several donors.

The rearranged chain carries TRBV5-1 and TRBJ2-7; the junction holds 8 bases that match TRBD1. The clonotype originates from a man aged 18 to 35 in good health. Some clones in this sample may be carry-over from other donors' samples. The sample taken for sequencing was naive CD4+ T cells from PBMCs. The meaning of the sample's cell subset or site label: CD45RA+ positively selected. CDR3 protein: CASKVSPDREYEQYF. The DNA sequence is TGCGCCAGCAAAGTGAGCCCGGACAGGGAGTACGAGCAGTACTTC.